This T cell receptor (beta chain) is drawn from a study of T cell clonotyping in hematopoietic cell transplantation. Profiled with immunoSEQ multiplex PCR; TCRdb holds only in-frame clones, not every one. There are approximately 10,000 clones in the sample; 80% to 95% occur only once, and 0.79% lies in the top ten. V was shortened by 5 bases and J by 6 bases, with 14 bases between the two germline ends. Germline V CDR1 and CDR2: SGHTA, FQGNSA. CDR3 length: 13 residues. General study results and limits: Cells were unsorted, so CD4 and CD8 contributions were not separated. After transplant, recipient diversity fell while pathologically expanded clonotypes grew through day 180.

As to this clone: The antigen remains undetermined.

This clonotype was sampled from a woman aged 50 to 60 in good health. Some clones in this sample may be carry-over from other donors' samples. The gene calls are TRBV7-2 and TRBJ2-7; TRBD2 might be the D (5 bases). Sequences were obtained from peripheral blood mononuclear cells. CDR3 in amino acids: CASSLGGGSEQYF. DNA for the CDR3: TGTGCCAGCAGCCTTGGTGGCGGGTCCGAGCAGTACTTC. The full variable domain, in which reference TRBV7-2 and TRBJ2-7 provide the parts outside the CDR3, is GAGVSQSPSNKVTEKGKDVELRCDPISGHTALYWYRQSLGQGLEFLIYFQGNSAPDKSGLPSDRFSAERTGGSVSTLTIQRTQQEDSAVYLCASSLGGGSEQYFGPGTRLTVT.